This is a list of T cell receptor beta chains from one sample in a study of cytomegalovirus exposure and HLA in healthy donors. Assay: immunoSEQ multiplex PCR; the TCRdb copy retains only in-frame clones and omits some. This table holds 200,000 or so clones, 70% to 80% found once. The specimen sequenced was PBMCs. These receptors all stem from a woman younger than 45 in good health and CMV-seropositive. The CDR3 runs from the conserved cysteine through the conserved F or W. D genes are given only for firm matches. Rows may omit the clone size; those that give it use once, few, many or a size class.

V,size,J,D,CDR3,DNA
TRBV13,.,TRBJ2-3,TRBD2,CASTGTSGTQDTQYF,TGTGCCAGCACCGGGACTAGCGGGACTCAGGATACGCAGTATTTT
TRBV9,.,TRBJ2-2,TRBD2,CASSAGASGGRNTGELFF,TGTGCCAGCAGCGCCGGGGCTAGCGGGGGCCGGAACACCGGGGAGCTGTTTTTT
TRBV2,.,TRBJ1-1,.,CASGGGIEAFF,TGTGCCAGCGGGGGGGGAATAGAAGCTTTCTTT
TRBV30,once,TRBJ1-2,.,CAWSVYSGGRAGYTF,TGTGCCTGGAGTGTATATTCTGGGGGCAGGGCTGGCTACACCTTC
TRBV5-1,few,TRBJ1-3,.,CASSREPGNTIYF,TGCGCCAGCAGCCGGGAACCCGGAAACACCATATATTTT
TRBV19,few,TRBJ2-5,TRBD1,CASSPTGGGETQYF,TGTGCCAGTAGTCCCACAGGGGGAGGAGAGACCCAGTACTTC
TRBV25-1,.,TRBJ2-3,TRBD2,CASSEYISGRGDTQYF,TGTGCCAGCAGTGAATATATCAGCGGGAGGGGAGATACGCAGTATTTT
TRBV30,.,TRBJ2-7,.,CAWREWGENYEQYF,TGTGCCTGGAGAGAGTGGGGGGAAAATTACGAGCAGTACTTC
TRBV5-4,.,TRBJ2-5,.,CASSSAGSQETQYF,TGTGCCAGCAGCTCGGCAGGATCACAAGAGACCCAGTACTTC
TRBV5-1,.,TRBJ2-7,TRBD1,CASSYLDRESYEQYF,TGCGCCAGCAGCTACCTGGACAGGGAATCCTACGAGCAGTACTTC
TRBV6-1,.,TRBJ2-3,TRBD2,CASRLLAEGGDTQYF,TGTGCCAGCAGACTACTAGCGGAGGGGGGAGATACGCAGTATTTT
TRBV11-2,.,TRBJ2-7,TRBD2,CASRWTSGTYEQYF,TGTGCCAGCAGATGGACTAGCGGGACCTACGAGCAGTACTTC
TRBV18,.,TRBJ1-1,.,CASSPSQGDTEAFF,TGTGCCAGCTCACCCTCTCAGGGTGACACTGAAGCTTTCTTT
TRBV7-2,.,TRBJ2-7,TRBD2,CASSLVPAGAYEQYF,TGTGCCAGCAGCTTAGTCCCAGCGGGGGCTTACGAGCAGTACTTC
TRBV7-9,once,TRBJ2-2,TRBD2,CASSLLDRAPSGSTGELFF,TGTGCCAGCAGCTTATTGGACAGGGCACCTAGCGGGAGCACCGGGGAGCTGTTTTTT
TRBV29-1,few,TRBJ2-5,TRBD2,CSAGGLAGVETQYF,TGCAGCGCCGGTGGGTTAGCGGGAGTAGAGACCCAGTACTTC
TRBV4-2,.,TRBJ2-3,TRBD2,CASSQETRRGFTDTQYF,TGTGCCAGCAGCCAAGAAACCCGGCGGGGGTTCACAGATACGCAGTATTTT
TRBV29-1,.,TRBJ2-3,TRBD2,CSVDFQRDYTDTQYF,TGCAGCGTTGATTTCCAGCGGGACTACACAGATACGCAGTATTTT
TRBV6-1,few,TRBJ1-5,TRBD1,CASRATGGVNQPQHF,TGTGCCAGCAGAGCGACAGGGGGAGTCAATCAGCCCCAGCATTTT
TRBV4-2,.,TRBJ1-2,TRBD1,CASSQPGQEGLGYTF,TGTGCCAGCAGCCAACCCGGACAGGAGGGGCTTGGCTACACCTTC
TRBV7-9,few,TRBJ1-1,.,CASSLALGRDTEAFF,TGTGCCAGCAGCTTGGCACTCGGGAGGGACACTGAAGCTTTCTTT
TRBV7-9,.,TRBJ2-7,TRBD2,CASSSLAGGSYEQYF,TGTGCCAGCAGCTCTTTAGCGGGGGGCTCCTACGAGCAGTACTTC
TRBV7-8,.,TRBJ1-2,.,CASSLVGRDVGYTF,TGTGCCAGCAGCTTAGTTGGCAGGGATGTAGGCTACACCTTC
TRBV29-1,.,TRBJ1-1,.,CSSKDSYNEAFF,TGCAGCTCCAAGGACAGCTACAATGAAGCTTTCTTT
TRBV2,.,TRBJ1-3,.,CASRGQTSGNTIYF,TGTGCCAGCAGAGGACAGACCTCTGGAAACACCATATATTTT
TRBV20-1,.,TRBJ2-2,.,CSAVGVGELFF,TGCAGTGCTGTAGGAGTAGGGGAGCTGTTTTTT
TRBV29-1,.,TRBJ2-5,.,CSVDTDPTETQYF,TGCAGCGTTGACACAGACCCTACTGAGACCCAGTACTTC
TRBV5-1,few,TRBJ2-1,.,CASSLEVAAGNEQFF,TGCGCCAGCAGCTTGGAAGTGGCGGCGGGGAATGAGCAGTTCTTC
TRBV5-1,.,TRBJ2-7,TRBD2,CASSKEGSGRSYEQYF,TGCGCCAGCAGCAAGGAAGGTAGCGGGAGATCCTACGAGCAGTACTTC
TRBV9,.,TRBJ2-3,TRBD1,CASSEGGTGLKDTQYF,TGTGCCAGCAGCGAGGGTGGGACAGGGTTAAAAGATACGCAGTATTTT
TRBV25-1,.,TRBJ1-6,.,CASSELGGNSPLHF,TGTGCCAGCAGTGAATTAGGCGGGAATTCACCCCTCCACTTT
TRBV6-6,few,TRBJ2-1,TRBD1,CASSYSGTGGNEQFF,TGTGCCAGCAGTTACTCTGGGACAGGGGGCAATGAGCAGTTCTTC
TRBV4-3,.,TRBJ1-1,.,CASSQEGHQNTEAFF,TGCGCCAGCAGCCAAGAGGGACACCAGAACACTGAAGCTTTCTTT
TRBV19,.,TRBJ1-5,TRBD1,CASSSRQGPSNQPQHF,TGTGCCAGTAGTTCCAGACAGGGGCCCTCAAATCAGCCCCAGCATTTT
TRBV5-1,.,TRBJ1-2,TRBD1,CASSLSRGEDGYTF,TGCGCCAGCAGCTTGTCCAGGGGGGAGGATGGCTACACCTTC
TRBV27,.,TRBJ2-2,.,CASSLRQTNTGELFF,TGTGCCAGCAGTTTAAGACAGACGAACACCGGGGAGCTGTTTTTT
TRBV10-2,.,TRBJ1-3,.,CASSESAGTGNTIYF,TGCGCCAGCAGTGAGTCGGCAGGGACTGGAAACACCATATATTTT
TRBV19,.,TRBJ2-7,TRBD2,CASSVTSGGTYEQYF,TGTGCCAGTAGTGTTACTAGCGGGGGGACCTACGAGCAGTACTTC
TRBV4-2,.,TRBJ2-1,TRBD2,CASSQDPSGAVGNEQFF,TGTGCCAGCAGCCAAGACCCTAGCGGTGCGGTGGGGAATGAGCAGTTCTTC
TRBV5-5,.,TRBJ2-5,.,CASSRWRQTQYF,TGTGCCAGCAGCCGATGGCGGCAGACCCAGTACTTC
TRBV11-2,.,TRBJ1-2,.,CASSLGGIGNYGYTF,TGTGCCAGCAGCTTGGGGGGGATTGGAAACTATGGCTACACCTTC
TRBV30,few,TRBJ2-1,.,CAWRRGNNEQFF,TGTGCCTGGCGCCGGGGGAACAATGAGCAGTTCTTC
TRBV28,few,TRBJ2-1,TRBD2,CASISGGSSYNEQFF,TGTGCCAGCATCTCGGGGGGGAGCTCCTACAATGAGCAGTTCTTC
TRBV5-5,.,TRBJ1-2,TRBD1,CASSLRDRAGQTF,TGTGCCAGCAGCCTCAGGGACAGGGCGGGACAGACCTTC
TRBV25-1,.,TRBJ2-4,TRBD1,CASSDRGWDIQYF,TGTGCCAGCAGTGACAGGGGGTGGGACATTCAGTACTTC
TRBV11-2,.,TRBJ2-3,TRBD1,CASSPRDRVGTDTQYF,TGTGCCAGCAGCCCCCGGGACAGGGTGGGCACAGATACGCAGTATTTT
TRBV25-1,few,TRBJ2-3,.,CASNRDTITDTQYF,TGTGCCAGCAACCGGGACACTATTACAGATACGCAGTATTTT
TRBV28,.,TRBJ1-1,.,CASSTRGGYKGSFAFF,TGTGCCAGCAGCACCCGAGGAGGATACAAAGGGAGTTTCGCTTTCTTT
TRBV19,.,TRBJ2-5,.,CASRRDLQETQYF,TGTGCCAGTCGCCGGGATCTTCAAGAGACCCAGTACTTC
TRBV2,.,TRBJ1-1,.,CASRLTTVVIAEAFF,TGTGCCAGCAGACTCACGACAGTGGTTATCGCTGAAGCTTTCTTT
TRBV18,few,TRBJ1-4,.,CASSTSRAGHEKLFF,TGTGCCAGCTCGACTAGTAGGGCCGGGCATGAAAAACTGTTTTTT
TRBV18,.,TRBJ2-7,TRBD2,CASSPHLGLAGDGVAEQYF,TGTGCCAGCTCACCCCACCTGGGACTAGCGGGAGATGGGGTCGCCGAGCAGTACTTC
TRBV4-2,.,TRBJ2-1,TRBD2,CASGLAGSYNEQFF,TGTGCCTCCGGACTAGCGGGCTCCTACAATGAGCAGTTCTTC
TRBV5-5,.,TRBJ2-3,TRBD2,CASTLPLAGGLDTQYF,TGTGCCAGCACCCTCCCACTAGCGGGGGGGCTTGATACGCAGTATTTT